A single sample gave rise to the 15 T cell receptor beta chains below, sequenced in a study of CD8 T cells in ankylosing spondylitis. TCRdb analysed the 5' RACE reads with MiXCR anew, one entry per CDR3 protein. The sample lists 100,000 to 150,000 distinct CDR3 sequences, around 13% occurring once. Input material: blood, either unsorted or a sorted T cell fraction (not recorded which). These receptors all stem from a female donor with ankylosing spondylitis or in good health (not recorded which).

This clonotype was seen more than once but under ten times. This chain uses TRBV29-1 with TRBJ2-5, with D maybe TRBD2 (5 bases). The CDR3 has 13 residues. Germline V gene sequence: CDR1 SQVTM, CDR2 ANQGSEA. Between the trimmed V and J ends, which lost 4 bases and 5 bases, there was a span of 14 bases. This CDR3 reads CSVVANRGETQYF. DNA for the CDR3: TGCAGCGTTGTGGCCAATCGAGGGGAGACCCAGTACTTC.

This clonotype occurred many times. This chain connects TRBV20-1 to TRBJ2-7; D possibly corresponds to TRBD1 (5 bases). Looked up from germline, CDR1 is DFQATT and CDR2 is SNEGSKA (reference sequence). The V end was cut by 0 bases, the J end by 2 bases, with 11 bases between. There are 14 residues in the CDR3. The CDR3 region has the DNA TGCAGTGCTAGAGATCTAGGACAAACCTACGAGCAGTACTTC. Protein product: CSARDLGQTYEQYF.

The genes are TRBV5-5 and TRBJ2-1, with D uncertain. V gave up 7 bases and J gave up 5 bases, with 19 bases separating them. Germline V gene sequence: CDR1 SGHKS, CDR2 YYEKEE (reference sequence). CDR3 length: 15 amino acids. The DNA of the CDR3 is TGTGCCAGCGTGAGGTCCGTCAGTTCCCACAATGAGCAGTTCTTC. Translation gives CASVRSVSSHNEQFF.

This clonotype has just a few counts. CDR3 nucleotide sequence: TGTGCCAGCACGGAAACCACGGTGGCCGGTGGCTACACCTTC. Protein product: CASTETTVAGGYTF. This rearrangement joins TRBV6-1 to TRBJ1-2, with D uncertain. Deletions cut 7 bases from V and 7 bases from J, with 19 bases between. The germline CDR1 and CDR2 sequences are MNHNS and SASEGT. The CDR3 totals 14 residues.

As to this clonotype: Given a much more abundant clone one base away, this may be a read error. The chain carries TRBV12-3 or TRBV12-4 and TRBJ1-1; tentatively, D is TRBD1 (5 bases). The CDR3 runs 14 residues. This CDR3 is CAGSLRGGNTEAFF. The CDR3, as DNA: TGTGCCGGCAGTTTGAGGGGCGGGAACACTGAAGCTTTCTTT.

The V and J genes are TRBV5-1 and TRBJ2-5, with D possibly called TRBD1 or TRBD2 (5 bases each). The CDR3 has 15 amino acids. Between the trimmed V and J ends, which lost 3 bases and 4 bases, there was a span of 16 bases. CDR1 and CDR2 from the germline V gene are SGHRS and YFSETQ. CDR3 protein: CASSSTGTGGETQYF. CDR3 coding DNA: TGCGCCAGCAGCTCGACGGGGACCGGCGGAGAGACCCAGTACTTC.

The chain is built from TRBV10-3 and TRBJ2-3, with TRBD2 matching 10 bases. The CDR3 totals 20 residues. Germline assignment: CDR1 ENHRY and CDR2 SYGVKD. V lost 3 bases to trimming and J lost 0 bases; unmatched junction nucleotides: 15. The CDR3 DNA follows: TGTGCCATCAGTGACCCCGATAGCGGGGGGACCAAAACTAGCACAGATACGCAGTATTTT. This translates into CAISDPDSGGTKTSTDTQYF.

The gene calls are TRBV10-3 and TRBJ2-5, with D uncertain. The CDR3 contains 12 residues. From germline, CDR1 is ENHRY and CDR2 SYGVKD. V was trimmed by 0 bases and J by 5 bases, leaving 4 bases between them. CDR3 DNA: TGTGCCATCAGTGAGTCGTCGGAGACCCAGTACTTC. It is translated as CAISESSETQYF.

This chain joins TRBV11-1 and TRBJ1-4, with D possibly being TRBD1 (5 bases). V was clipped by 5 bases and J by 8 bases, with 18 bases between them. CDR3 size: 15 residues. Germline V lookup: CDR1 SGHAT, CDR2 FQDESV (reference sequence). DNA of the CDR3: TGTGCCAGCAGCCGAGACAGACGGGAAAAGGAAAAACTGTTTTTT. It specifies CASSRDRREKEKLFF.

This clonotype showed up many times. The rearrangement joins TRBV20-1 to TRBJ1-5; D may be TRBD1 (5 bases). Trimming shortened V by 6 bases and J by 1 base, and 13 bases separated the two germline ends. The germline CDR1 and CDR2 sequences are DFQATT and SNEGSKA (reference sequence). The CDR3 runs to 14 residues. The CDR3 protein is CSALSGDSNQPQHF. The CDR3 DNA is TGCAGTGCGCTTAGTGGGGACAGCAATCAGCCCCAGCATTTT.

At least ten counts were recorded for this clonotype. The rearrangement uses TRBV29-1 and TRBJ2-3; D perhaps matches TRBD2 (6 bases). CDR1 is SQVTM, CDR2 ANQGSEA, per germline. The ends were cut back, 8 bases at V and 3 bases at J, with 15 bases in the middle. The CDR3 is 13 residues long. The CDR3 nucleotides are TGCAGCTACGAGGGCCGGGAGACAGATACGCAGTATTTT. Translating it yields CSYEGRETDTQYF.

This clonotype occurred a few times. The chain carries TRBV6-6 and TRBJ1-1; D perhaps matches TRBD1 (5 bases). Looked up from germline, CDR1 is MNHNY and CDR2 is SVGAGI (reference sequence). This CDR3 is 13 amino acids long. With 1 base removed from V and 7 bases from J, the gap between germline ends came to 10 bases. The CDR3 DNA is TGTGCCAGCAGTTACTTCGACAGCATTGAAGCTTTCTTT. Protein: CASSYFDSIEAFF.

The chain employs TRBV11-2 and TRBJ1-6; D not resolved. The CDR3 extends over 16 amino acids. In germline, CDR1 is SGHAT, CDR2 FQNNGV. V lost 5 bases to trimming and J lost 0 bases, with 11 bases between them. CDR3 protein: CASSPPGSSYNSPLHF. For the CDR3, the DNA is TGTGCCAGCAGCCCGCCCGGGAGCTCCTATAATTCACCCCTCCACTTT.

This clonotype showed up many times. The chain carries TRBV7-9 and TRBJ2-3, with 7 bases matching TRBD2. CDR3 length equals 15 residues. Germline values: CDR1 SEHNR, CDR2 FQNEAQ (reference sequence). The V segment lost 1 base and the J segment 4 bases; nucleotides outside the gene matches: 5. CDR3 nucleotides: TGTGCCAGCAGCTTAGGGGCTAGCGGCGCAGATACGCAGTATTTT. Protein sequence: CASSLGASGADTQYF.

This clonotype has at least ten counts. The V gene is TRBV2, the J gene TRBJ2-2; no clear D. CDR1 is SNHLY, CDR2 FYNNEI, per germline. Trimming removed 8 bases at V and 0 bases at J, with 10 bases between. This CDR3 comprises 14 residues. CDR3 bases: TGTGCCAGCCGTTGGCAAACGAACACCGGGGAGCTGTTTTTT. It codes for CASRWQTNTGELFF.